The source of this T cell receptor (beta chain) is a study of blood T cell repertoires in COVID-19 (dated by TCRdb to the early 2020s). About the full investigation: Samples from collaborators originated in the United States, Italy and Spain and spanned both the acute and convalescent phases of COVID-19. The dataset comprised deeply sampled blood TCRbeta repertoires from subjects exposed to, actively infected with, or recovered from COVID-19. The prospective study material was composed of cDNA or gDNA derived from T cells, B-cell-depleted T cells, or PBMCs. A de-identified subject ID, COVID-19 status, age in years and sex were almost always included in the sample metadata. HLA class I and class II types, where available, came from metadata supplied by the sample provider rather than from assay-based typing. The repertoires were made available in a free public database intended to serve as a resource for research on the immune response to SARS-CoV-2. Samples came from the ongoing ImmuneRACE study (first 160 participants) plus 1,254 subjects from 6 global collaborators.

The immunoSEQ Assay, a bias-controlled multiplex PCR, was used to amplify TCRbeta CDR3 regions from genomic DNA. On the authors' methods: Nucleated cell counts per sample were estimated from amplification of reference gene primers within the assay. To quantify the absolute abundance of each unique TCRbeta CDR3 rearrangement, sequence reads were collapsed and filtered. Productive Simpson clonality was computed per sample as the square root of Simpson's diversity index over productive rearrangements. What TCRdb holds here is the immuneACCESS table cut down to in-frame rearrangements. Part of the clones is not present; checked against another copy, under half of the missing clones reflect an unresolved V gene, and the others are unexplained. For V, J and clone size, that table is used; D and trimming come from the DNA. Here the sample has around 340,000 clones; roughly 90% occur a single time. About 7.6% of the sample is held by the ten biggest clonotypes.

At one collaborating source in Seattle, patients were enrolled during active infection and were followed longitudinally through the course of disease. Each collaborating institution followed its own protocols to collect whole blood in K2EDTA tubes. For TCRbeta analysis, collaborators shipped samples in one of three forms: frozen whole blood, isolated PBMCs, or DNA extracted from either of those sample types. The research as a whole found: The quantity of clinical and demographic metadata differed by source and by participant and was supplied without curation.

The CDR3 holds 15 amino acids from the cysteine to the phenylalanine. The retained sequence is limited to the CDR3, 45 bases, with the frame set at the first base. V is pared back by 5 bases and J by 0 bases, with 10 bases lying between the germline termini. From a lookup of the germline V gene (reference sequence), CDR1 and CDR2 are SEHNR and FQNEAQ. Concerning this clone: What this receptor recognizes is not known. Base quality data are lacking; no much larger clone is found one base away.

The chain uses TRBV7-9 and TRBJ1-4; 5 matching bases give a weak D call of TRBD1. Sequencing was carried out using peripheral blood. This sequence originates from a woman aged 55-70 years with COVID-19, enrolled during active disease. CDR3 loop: CASSRRQTTNEKLFF. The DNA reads TGTGCCAGCAGCCGAAGACAGACAACTAATGAAAAACTGTTTTTT.